A single TCR beta chain is shown here with its context. Generated by immunoSEQ multiplex PCR, the TCRdb table keeps only in-frame clones and is missing some. Of roughly 110,000 clones in the sample, around 90% were seen once. This entry comes from a study of T cell changes during pregnancy in multiple sclerosis. Germline loops: CDR1 MNHEY, CDR2 SMNVEV (reference sequence). The V end lost 5 bases, the J end lost 0 bases, and 14 bases lay between the germline ends. The CDR3 runs 16 residues. The source material was peripheral blood, sampled in the third trimester of pregnancy. The chain uses TRBV27 and TRBJ1-3; D possibly corresponds to TRBD1 (6 bases). This sequence was found in a female donor in good health, enrolled as a control in a pregnancy study. The CDR3 DNA sequence: TGTGCCAGCAGTCGTAACAGGGATTTCTCTGGAAACACCATATATTTT. It encodes CASSRNRDFSGNTIYF.